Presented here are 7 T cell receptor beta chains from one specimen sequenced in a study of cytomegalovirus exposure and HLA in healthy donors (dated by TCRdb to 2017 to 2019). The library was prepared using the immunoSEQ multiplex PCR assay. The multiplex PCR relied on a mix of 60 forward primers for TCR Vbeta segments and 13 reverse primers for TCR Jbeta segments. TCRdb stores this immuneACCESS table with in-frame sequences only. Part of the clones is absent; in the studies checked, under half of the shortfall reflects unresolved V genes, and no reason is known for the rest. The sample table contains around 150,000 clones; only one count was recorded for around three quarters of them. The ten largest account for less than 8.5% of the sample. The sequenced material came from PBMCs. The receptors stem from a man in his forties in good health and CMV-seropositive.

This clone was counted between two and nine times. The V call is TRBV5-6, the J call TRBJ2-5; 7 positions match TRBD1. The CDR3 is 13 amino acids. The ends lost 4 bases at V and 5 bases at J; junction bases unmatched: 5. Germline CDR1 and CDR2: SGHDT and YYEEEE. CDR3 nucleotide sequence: TGTGCCAGCAGCAAAACAGGGGTGGAGACCCAGTACTTC. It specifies CASSKTGVETQYF.

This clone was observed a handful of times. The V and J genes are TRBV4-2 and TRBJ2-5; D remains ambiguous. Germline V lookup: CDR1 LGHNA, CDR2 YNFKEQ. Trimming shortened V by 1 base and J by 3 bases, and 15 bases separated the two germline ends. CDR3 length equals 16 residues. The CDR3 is CASSQVPMNSKETQYF. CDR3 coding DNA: TGTGCCAGCAGCCAAGTCCCGATGAACTCCAAAGAGACCCAGTACTTC.

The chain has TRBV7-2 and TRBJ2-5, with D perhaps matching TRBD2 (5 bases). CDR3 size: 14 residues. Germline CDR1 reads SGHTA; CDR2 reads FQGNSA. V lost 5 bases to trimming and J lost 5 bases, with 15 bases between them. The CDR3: CASSQTPRGETQYF. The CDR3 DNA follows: TGTGCCAGCAGCCAGACCCCCCGCGGGGAGACCCAGTACTTC.

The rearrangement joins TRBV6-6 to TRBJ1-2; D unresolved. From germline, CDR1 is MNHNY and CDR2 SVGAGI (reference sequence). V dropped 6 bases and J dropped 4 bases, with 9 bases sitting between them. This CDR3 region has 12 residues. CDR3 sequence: CASRTTGYGYTF. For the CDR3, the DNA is TGTGCCAGCAGGACCACGGGCTATGGCTACACCTTC.

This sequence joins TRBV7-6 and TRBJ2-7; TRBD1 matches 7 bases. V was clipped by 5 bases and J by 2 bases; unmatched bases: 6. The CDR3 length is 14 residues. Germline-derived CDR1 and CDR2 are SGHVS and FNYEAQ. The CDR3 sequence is CASSPDRAPYEQYF. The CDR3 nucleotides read TGTGCCAGCAGCCCCGACAGGGCCCCCTACGAGCAGTACTTC.

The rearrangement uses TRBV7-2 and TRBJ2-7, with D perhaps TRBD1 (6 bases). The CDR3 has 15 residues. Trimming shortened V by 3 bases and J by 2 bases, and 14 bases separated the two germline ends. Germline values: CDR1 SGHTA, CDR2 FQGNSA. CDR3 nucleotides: TGTGCCAGCAGCTTGGCAGGGGCAAGGACCTACGAGCAGTACTTC. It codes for CASSLAGARTYEQYF. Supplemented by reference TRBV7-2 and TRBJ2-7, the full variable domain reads GAGVSQSPSNKVTEKGKDVELRCDPISGHTALYWYRQSLGQGLEFLIYFQGNSAPDKSGLPSDRFSAERTGGSVSTLTIQRTQQEDSAVYLCASSLAGARTYEQYFGPGTRLTVT.

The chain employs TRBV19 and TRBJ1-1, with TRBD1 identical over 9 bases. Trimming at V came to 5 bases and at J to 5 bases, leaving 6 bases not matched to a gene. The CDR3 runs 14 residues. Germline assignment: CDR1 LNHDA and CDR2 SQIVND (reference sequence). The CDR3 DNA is TGTGCCAGTAGTCCTGGACAGGGGTGGACTGAAGCTTTCTTT. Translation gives CASSPGQGWTEAFF. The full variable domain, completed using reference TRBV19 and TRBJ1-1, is DGGITQSPKYLFRKEGQNVTLSCEQNLNHDAMYWYRQDPGQGLRLIYYSQIVNDFQKGDIAEGYSVSREKKESFPLTVTSAQKNPTAFYLCASSPGQGWTEAFFGQGTRLTVV.